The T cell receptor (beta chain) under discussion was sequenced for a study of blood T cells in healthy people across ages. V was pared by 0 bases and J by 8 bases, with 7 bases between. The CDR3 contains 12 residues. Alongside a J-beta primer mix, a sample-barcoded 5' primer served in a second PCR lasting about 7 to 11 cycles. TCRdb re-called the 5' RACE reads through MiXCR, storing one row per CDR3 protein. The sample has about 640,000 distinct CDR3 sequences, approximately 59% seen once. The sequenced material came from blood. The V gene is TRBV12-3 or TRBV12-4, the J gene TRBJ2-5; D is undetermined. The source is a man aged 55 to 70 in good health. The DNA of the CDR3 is TGTGCCAGCAGTTTAGCGACTGCAACCCAGTACTTC. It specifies CASSLATATQYF.